Listed here are 25 T cell receptor beta chains from one sample, sequenced in a study of blood T cell repertoires in COVID-19. Sequencing used immunoSEQ multiplex PCR; TCRdb keeps in-frame clones, though not all of them. The table lists about 400,000 clones, around 86% of them singletons. Sequenced input: peripheral blood. These receptor sequences come from a woman in her 30s with active or convalescent COVID-19.

This chain links TRBV5-6 with TRBJ1-2, with TRBD1 identical over 7 bases. Germline V gene lookup returns CDR1 SGHDT and CDR2 YYEEEE. J lost 7 bases, V lost 4 bases, and 4 bases had no gene match. The CDR3 runs to 12 residues. CDR3 loop: CASSLQGGGYTF. As DNA, the CDR3 is TGTGCCAGCAGCCTCCAGGGGGGTGGCTACACCTTC. Full variable domain (remainder filled in from reference TRBV5-6 and TRBJ1-2): DAGVTQSPTHLIKTRGQQVTLRCSPKSGHDTVSWYQQALGQGPQFIFQYYEEEERQRGNFPDRFSGHQFPNYSSELNVNALLLGDSALYLCASSLQGGGYTFGSGTRLTVV.

The rearrangement links TRBV18 to TRBJ1-2; D not certain. This CDR3 comprises 12 residues. The germline V and J ends were trimmed by 6 bases and 8 bases, with 13 bases remaining between them. In germline, CDR1 is KGHSH, CDR2 LQKENI. The CDR3 region has the DNA TGTGCCAGCTCGTCTGGGCCCGAAGGCTACACCTTC. As protein: CASSSGPEGYTF.

The V and J genes are TRBV28 and TRBJ1-6; D uncertain. V was cut by 6 bases and J by 5 bases, with 8 bases left in between. The V gene's germline CDR1 is MDHEN and CDR2 SYDVKM. CDR3 length equals 13 residues. The CDR3 DNA reads TGTGCCAGCAGGAGGGCGAATAATTCACCCCTCCACTTT. Translating it yields CASRRANNSPLHF.

V is TRBV20-1 and J is TRBJ1-2; D is undetermined. The CDR3 totals 11 residues. Deletions cut 1 base from V and 6 bases from J, with 6 bases between. Germline V gene sequence: CDR1 DFQATT, CDR2 SNEGSKA (reference sequence). The CDR3 reads CSARGANGYTF. In DNA, the CDR3 is TGCAGTGCTAGAGGGGCTAATGGCTACACCTTC.

The genes are TRBV24-1 and TRBJ2-1; 15 nucleotides align to TRBD2. The V and J ends lost 2 bases and 0 bases, in that order; junction bases with no gene match: 13. Germline CDR1 reads KGHDR; CDR2 reads SFDVKD. There are 22 residues in the CDR3. This CDR3 is CATSDSPKPQGLAGGSYNEQFF. The CDR3 nucleotides read TGTGCCACCAGTGATTCCCCGAAACCCCAGGGACTAGCGGGAGGCTCCTACAATGAGCAGTTCTTC.

This clone was counted between two and nine times. J is TRBJ1-1 and V is TRBV5-8; D unresolved. The CDR3 runs to 13 residues. V was pared by 8 bases and J by 1 base, with 12 bases between. In germline, CDR1 is SGHTS, CDR2 YDEGEE. The CDR3 region is CASDRQSNTEAFF. The CDR3 DNA reads as TGTGCCAGTGATAGACAATCGAACACTGAAGCTTTCTTT.

The V call is TRBV3-1 (or the pseudogene TRBV3-2), the J call TRBJ1-2, with D unresolved. The ends were cut back, 5 bases at V and 8 bases at J, with 9 bases in the middle. The CDR3 spans 11 residues. Germline-derived CDR1 and CDR2 are LGHDT and YNNKEL (reference sequence). This chain's CDR3 is CASSGVEGYTF. Written as DNA, the CDR3 is TGTGCCAGCAGCGGCGTGGAGGGCTACACCTTC.

This clone was detected only once. The chain recombines TRBV4-1 with TRBJ1-2; D gene ambiguous. CDR1 is MGHRA and CDR2 is YSYEKL in the germline V gene. The CDR3 contains 15 residues. V lost 4 bases to trimming and J lost 4 bases, with 16 bases between them. The CDR3 DNA reads as TGCGCCAGCAGCCCAGTCCAGGAGGGTCGCTATGGCTACACCTTC. Translated, it gives CASSPVQEGRYGYTF.

This chain links TRBV19 with TRBJ1-5; 11 bases are shared with TRBD1. CDR3 length: 15 residues. Germline V gene lookup returns CDR1 LNHDA and CDR2 SQIVND (reference sequence). V lost 3 bases and J lost 6; bases outside the gene matches: 4. CDR3 nucleotides: TGTGCCAGTAGTATGTGGACAGGGGGCACTCAGCCCCAGCATTTT. Amino acid sequence: CASSMWTGGTQPQHF. Looking up the rest from reference TRBV19 and TRBJ1-5 gives the full variable domain: DGGITQSPKYLFRKEGQNVTLSCEQNLNHDAMYWYRQDPGQGLRLIYYSQIVNDFQKGDIAEGYSVSREKKESFPLTVTSAQKNPTAFYLCASSMWTGGTQPQHFGDGTRLSIL.

The chain employs TRBV7-6 and TRBJ2-1, with 8 positions matching TRBD2. Germline CDR1 reads SGHVS; CDR2 reads FNYEAQ. The CDR3 totals 16 residues. Trimming at V came to 3 bases and at J to 9 bases, leaving 13 bases not matched to a gene. The CDR3 nucleotides read TGTGCCAGCAGCTTTGTATCAGCGGGAGTGCTCGGTGAGCAGTTCTTC. Amino acids: CASSFVSAGVLGEQFF.

This clone has just a few counts. The chain joins TRBV19 to TRBJ1-3; no definite D call. CDR1 LNHDA and CDR2 SQIVND come from the germline V gene (reference sequence). This CDR3 is 13 amino acids long. Trimming shortened V by 9 bases and J by 4 bases, and 13 bases separated the two germline ends. Written as DNA, the CDR3 is TGTGCCAGCTTGTCAGCGACCGGAAACACCATATATTTT. Translation gives CASLSATGNTIYF.

This rearrangement joins TRBV5-1 to TRBJ2-7; 9 nucleotides line up with TRBD2. Germline V lookup: CDR1 SGHRS, CDR2 YFSETQ. The CDR3 sequence is 16 residues long. With 4 bases clipped from V and 2 bases from J, the junction kept 10 bases outside the gene matches. CDR3 DNA sequence: TGCGCCAGCAGCGGGAAGACTAGCGGTCTTCCCTACGAGCAGTACTTC. As protein: CASSGKTSGLPYEQYF.

The chain couples TRBV6-5 to TRBJ1-1; 8 nucleotides match TRBD1. Germline assignment: CDR1 MNHEY and CDR2 SVGAGI. Trimming cost V 5 bases and J 1 base; bases outside gene matches: 3. There are 14 residues in the CDR3. The CDR3 DNA reads as TGTGCCAGCAGTCCAGGGACAGGGAACACTGAAGCTTTCTTT. This encodes CASSPGTGNTEAFF.

J is TRBJ2-7 and V is TRBV5-4, with D unclear. The CDR3 extends over 15 amino acids. Trimming shortened V by 4 bases and J by 0 bases, and 14 bases separated the two germline ends. Germline CDR1 is SGHNT and CDR2 is YYREEE (reference sequence). CDR3 region: CASSPGGSSSYEQYF. The CDR3, as DNA: TGTGCCAGCAGCCCTGGTGGGTCTAGCTCCTACGAGCAGTACTTC. The full variable domain, in which reference TRBV5-4 and TRBJ2-7 provide the parts outside the CDR3, is ETGVTQSPTHLIKTRGQQVTLRCSSQSGHNTVSWYQQALGQGPQFIFQYYREEENGRGNFPPRFSGLQFPNYSSELNVNALELDDSALYLCASSPGGSSSYEQYFGPGTRLTVT.

V and J are TRBV18 and TRBJ1-3; D is perhaps TRBD1 (6 bases). Trimming pared 2 bases from V and 0 bases from J, leaving 8 bases between. This CDR3 has 15 amino acids. Germline loops: CDR1 KGHSH, CDR2 LQKENI. CDR3 sequence: CASSPVGGSGNTIYF. CDR3 sequence (DNA): TGTGCCAGCTCACCAGTAGGGGGCTCTGGAAACACCATATATTTT.

This chain joins TRBV10-3 and TRBJ2-1; D is undetermined. This CDR3 contains 15 residues. Germline CDR1 reads ENHRY; CDR2 reads SYGVKD. The ends were cut back, 3 bases at V and 0 bases at J, with 9 bases in the middle. The CDR3 nucleotides read TGTGCCATCAGTGATGGTGACAACTCCTACAATGAGCAGTTCTTC. Translation: CAISDGDNSYNEQFF.

The V call is TRBV29-1, the J call TRBJ1-2; weak D call: TRBD1 (6 bases). V dropped 2 bases and J dropped 4 bases, with 14 bases sitting between them. The CDR3 extends over 14 amino acids. Looked up from germline, CDR1 is SQVTM and CDR2 is ANQGSEA. Here the CDR3 DNA reads TGCAGCGTTGAATTGGGGGGGCGCGTCTATGGCTACACCTTC. It specifies CSVELGGRVYGYTF. Full variable domain (rest looked up from reference TRBV29-1 and TRBJ1-2): SAVISQKPSRDICQRGTSLTIQCQVDSQVTMMFWYRQQPGQSLTLIATANQGSEATYESGFVIDKFPISRPNLTFSTLTVSNMSPEDSSIYLCSVELGGRVYGYTFGSGTRLTVV.

The chain has TRBV19 and TRBJ1-1; D remains ambiguous. The CDR3 has 16 residues. The V gene's germline CDR1 is LNHDA and CDR2 SQIVND (reference sequence). The V end lost 0 bases, the J end lost 0 bases, and 11 bases lay between the germline ends. The CDR3 loop is CASSIEAGYLNTEAFF. The CDR3 coding sequence is TGTGCCAGTAGTATAGAGGCAGGCTACTTGAACACTGAAGCTTTCTTT.

The J gene is TRBJ1-6, the V gene TRBV19, with 9 bases matching TRBD1. Germline CDR1 is LNHDA and CDR2 is SQIVND (reference sequence). The CDR3 covers 18 residues. V lost 4 bases, J lost 0 bases, and 7 bases stayed unmatched. The CDR3 DNA reads as TGTGCCAGTAGTAAAACCGGGACAGGGAGCTCCTATAATTCACCCCTCCACTTT. This gives the protein CASSKTGTGSSYNSPLHF.

This chain's CDR3 is CATSSTDTRNGELFF. CDR3 in DNA: TGTGCCACCAGCAGTACTGACACACGGAATGGGGAGCTGTTTTTT. This sequence joins TRBV15 and TRBJ2-2, with D unclear. The germline gives CDR1 LNHNV, CDR2 YYDKDF (reference sequence). The V and J ends lost 3 bases and 8 bases respectively, with 16 bases between them. This CDR3 is built from 15 residues.

The chain uses TRBV7-9 and TRBJ2-1; 14 bases line up with TRBD2. V trimming: 5 bases; J trimming: 6 bases; junction bases outside the gene matches: 6. From germline, CDR1 is SEHNR and CDR2 FQNEAQ (reference sequence). The CDR3 spans 16 residues. CDR3 protein: CASSPMTSGGGNEQFF. The CDR3 DNA is TGTGCCAGCAGCCCGATGACTAGCGGGGGGGGCAATGAGCAGTTCTTC.

The J gene is TRBJ2-1, the V gene TRBV11-2; D gene uncertain. Trimming stripped 5 bases from V and 7 bases from J, with 18 bases between. The CDR3 runs to 15 residues. Germline lookup yields CDR1 SGHAT and CDR2 FQNNGV. This CDR3 reads CASSLDTLQSNEQFF. In nucleotides, the CDR3 is TGTGCCAGCAGCCTTGACACCCTACAATCGAATGAGCAGTTCTTC.

The gene calls are TRBV2 and TRBJ1-5, with 8 bases that match TRBD1. Trimming cost V 5 bases and J 0 bases; bases outside gene matches: 3. The CDR3 contains 15 residues. In germline, CDR1 is SNHLY, CDR2 FYNNEI. The CDR3 loop reads CASSSGGPSNQPQHF. The CDR3 nucleotides read TGTGCCAGCAGTTCAGGGGGCCCTAGCAATCAGCCCCAGCATTTT.

This chain joins TRBV11-2 and TRBJ1-4; a possible D gene is TRBD1 (5 bases). This CDR3 contains 16 residues. The ends were cut back, 1 base at V and 5 bases at J, with 14 bases in the middle. Looked up from germline, CDR1 is SGHAT and CDR2 is FQNNGV. Written as DNA, the CDR3 is TGTGCCAGCAGCTTAGCTTTGGCGGGGCTCAATGAAAAACTGTTTTTT. It translates to CASSLALAGLNEKLFF.

The rearrangement links TRBV12-5 to TRBJ2-1, with 9 bases that match TRBD1. The V segment lost 2 bases and the J segment 9 bases; nucleotides outside the gene matches: 8. Germline V lookup: CDR1 LGHNT, CDR2 FRNRAP. The CDR3 spans 15 residues. The DNA for the CDR3 is TGTGCTAGTGGTTTGCCGGACAGGGGAACAACTGAGCAGTTCTTC. Translating it yields CASGLPDRGTTEQFF.